This T cell receptor (beta chain) is drawn from a study of shared clonotypes between healthy human individuals (dated by TCRdb to 2019 to 2021). Looking at the study overall: The cohort included three men and a couple of women between 18 and 49 years of age. For each donor, CD4 naive and CD4 memory were each given three plates, CD8 naive was given two plates, and CD8 memory was given one plate. To estimate repertoire size and how much clonotype sharing occurs between individuals, the study deeply sequenced the blood TCR repertoires of five healthy adults. To increase sequencing depth and limit assay-specific biases, different laboratories used diverse techniques to prepare libraries and sequence TCR repertoires. Per donor, leukapheresis produced somewhere between about 0.8 and 9 billion PBMCs.

The CDR3, cysteine through phenylalanine, is 15 amino acids long. The read is trimmed to its CDR3 DNA, 45 bases read in frame from base 1. From the germline V gene, CDR1 is LGHNA and CDR2 is YNFKEQ. Trimming at the junction amounts to 0 bases on V and 0 bases on J, and the germline ends lie 7 bases apart. Using the deep immunoSEQ assay, TCR CDR3 regions were amplified from genomic DNA by multiplex PCR. For each cell subset, the extracted genomic DNA was distributed evenly across all wells of several immunoSEQ 96-well plates, and each plate served as one replicate. For sorted subsets, each replicate PCR was loaded with about 200 ng genomic DNA, equivalent to 30,000 or so T cell genomes. Purified libraries were measured with a Qubit 3.0 fluorometer, size-checked on a Bioanalyzer 2100, and measured again with the KAPA Library Quantification kit. A separate single-read 150-cycle Illumina NextSeq 550 flow cell was used to sequence each immunoSEQ 96-well plate. The authors' pipeline ran thus. Because the immunoSEQ output held only junctional sequences and lacked quality scores, the filtering could not match the filtering applied to full-length reads. To assign V/J genes and CDR3, sequences were annotated using PyIR, a Python wrapper for IgBLAST v1.9, with IMGT germline references. Reads with weak V/J assignments (E-value above 1e-6), missing CDR3, stop codons, out-of-frame junctions, or ambiguous translated residues were removed. V3J clonotypes were defined as sequences sharing the same inferred V gene, J gene, and CDR3 amino acid sequence. To compute the percentage overlap between repertoires, the number of shared unique clonotypes was divided by the size of the smaller repertoire. Three approaches were used to assess repertoire richness: RTK rarefaction, the Chao1 estimator, and Recon v2.1 estimates of unobserved clonotypes. OLGA was used to compute generation probabilities for all TCRbeta clonotypes that the gDNA method yielded from a handful of donors. TCRdb limited this immuneACCESS table to in-frame rearrangements with V and J called. A share of clones is missing; checked studies link under half to unresolved V genes, and the rest is unexplained. Clone size and the V and J calls come from that table; the DNA yielded D and trimming. The sample profile shows roughly 2 million clones; 90% to 96% of them were found once. The ten largest clones capture 0.13% of the sample.

Note on this clone: Its antigen remains unidentified. The sample holds no much larger clone one base away, and base qualities are not on file.

The donors were healthy, HIV-negative adults with no recently reported acute infections or vaccinations. All donors were Caucasian adults living in Nashville, Tennessee, USA. CD4+ T cells were enriched by magnetic negative selection, after which naive cells were positively selected on CD45RA and the negative fraction was taken as the memory subset. Blood was obtained by leukapheresis, after which PBMCs were separated by Ficoll-Histopaque density gradient centrifugation and cryopreserved in liquid nitrogen vapor phase. Purity and quantity of every magnetically sorted T cell population were checked by analytical flow cytometry. Genomic DNA was isolated from every sorted fraction and measured by UV absorbance on a Nanodrop 2000c. The full study reports these points: Incomplete sequencing was indicated by rarefaction of sorted-subset datasets, despite the large sequencing depth. Naive subsets generally had larger estimated clonotype richness than memory subsets did. The genetic and exposure-history diversity represented was limited by the small number of donors. Sampling was restricted to blood, and TCR repertoires in tissue are likely to differ from TCR repertoires in blood. Based on pairwise subsampling, the degree of clonotype sharing among donors was expected to be affected by sequencing depth. Higher generation probabilities were observed for clonotypes shared by all four sorted-subset donors than for non-shared clonotypes. About 4.5% of naive CD4, 3.5% of naive CD8, approximately 2% of memory CD4, and around 0.42% of memory CD8 clonotypes were shared across several donors.

The rearrangement joined TRBV4-2 to TRBJ2-3; the D gene cannot be resolved reliably. Material: naive CD4+ T cells sorted from blood. Explained via the paper, the cell subset or site label denotes: CD45RA+ positively selected. The TCR was taken from a man between 18 and 29 years old in good health. The CDR3 sequence is CASSQDNGSTDTQYF. At the DNA level, the sequence is TGTGCCAGCAGCCAAGATAACGGAAGCACAGATACGCAGTATTTT.